The clone carrying this TCR beta chain was recorded once. Antigen unknown. Trimming removed 7 bases at V and 6 bases at J, with 12 bases between. Germline assignment: CDR1 SGHRS and CDR2 YFSETQ. CDR3 length: 12 amino acids. The data were taken from a study of shared clonotypes between healthy human individuals. Points from the study as a whole: An effect of sequencing depth on clonotype sharing among donors was expected.

The authors distributed each subset's genomic DNA evenly over several immunoSEQ plates. Per the original data handling: There were no quality scores in the junction-only immunoSEQ sequences, so filtering differed. Clones were sequenced by immunoSEQ multiplex PCR, and TCRdb holds only the in-frame ones, with some missing. V and J calls and clone size are given by that table; D and trimming were obtained from the DNA. Of 450,000 to 500,000 clones in the sample, about 72% were seen once. Nashville, Tennessee was home to all donors, each a Caucasian adult. Sequencing was performed on PBMCs. This clonotype was obtained from a woman aged 40 to 50 in good health. Some clones in this sample may be carry-over from other donors' samples. The rearrangement uses TRBV5-1 and TRBJ2-3; D unresolved. This CDR3 reads CASGVEGDTQYF. CDR3 sequence (DNA): TGCGCCAGCGGAGTGGAAGGTGATACGCAGTATTTT.